These 2 T cell receptor beta chains came from one sample sequenced in a study of shared clonotypes between healthy human individuals. Assay: immunoSEQ multiplex PCR; the TCRdb copy retains only in-frame clones and omits some. The data contain about 2.4 million clones, over 85% of them singletons. The sequencing sample was made of naive CD4+ T cells from PBMCs. Subset indicated: CD45RA+ positively selected. These TCRs come from a man between 18 and 35 years old in good health. Some clones in this sample may be carry-over from other donors' samples.

V gene TRBV6-5 combines with J gene TRBJ2-3; D may be TRBD2 (6 bases). CDR1 MNHEY and CDR2 SVGAGI come from the germline V gene. The V end was cut by 2 bases, the J end by 5 bases, with 17 bases between. This CDR3 contains 16 residues. In DNA, the CDR3 is TGTGCCAGCAGTTACGGCCCGGCGGGGAGAAGAGATACGCAGTATTTT. Its protein is CASSYGPAGRRDTQYF.

The chain links TRBV2 to TRBJ1-4; D not certain. The ends were cut back, 8 bases at V and 12 bases at J, with 13 bases in the middle. Germline V gene sequence: CDR1 SNHLY, CDR2 FYNNEI. CDR3 length: 11 amino acids. The CDR3 reads CASGYGVELFF. The CDR3 DNA sequence: TGTGCCAGCGGGTATGGGGTAGAACTGTTTTTT.